This TCR beta chain comes out of a study of blood T cell repertoires in COVID-19. Study in general: Both acute and convalescent COVID-19 samples were obtained from the United States, Italy and Spain. T cells, B-cell-depleted T cells, or PBMCs provided the cDNA or gDNA that served as material.

In the study's own analysis: Amplification of reference gene primers provided the estimated nucleated cell counts. Clones were read by immunoSEQ multiplex PCR, and TCRdb kept only the in-frame ones, dropping some. V, J and clone size were drawn from that table, and D and trimming were deduced from the DNA. The sample lists about 180,000 clones, around 85% seen once, with more than 8% in the top ten. This CDR3 is built from 11 residues. CDR1 and CDR2 (germline): LGHDT, YNNKEL (reference sequence). The germline V and J ends were trimmed by 8 bases and 7 bases, with 9 bases remaining between them. The specimen sequenced was peripheral blood. V is TRBV3-1 (or the pseudogene TRBV3-2) and J is TRBJ2-1; D is uncertain. This clonotype was sampled from a woman older than 75 with acute or convalescent COVID-19. The CDR3 sequence is CASRLRNEQFF. The CDR3 nucleotides are TGTGCCAGCCGCCTCAGGAATGAGCAGTTCTTC.